These 22 T cell receptor beta chains share one sample of origin, sequenced in a study of T cells in Graves' hyperthyroidism and ophthalmopathy. RNA transcripts yielded amplified TCR beta CDR3 regions. The HTBI primer set served for first-round RT-PCR of the TCR CDR3. TCRdb re-called the multiplex PCR reads with MiXCR, one entry per CDR3 protein. The repertoire has some 250,000 distinct CDR3 sequences, approximately 14% of them found once; the top ten carry less than 15%. The sequencing input was blood. These receptor sequences come from a woman in her thirties or forties with Graves' hyperthyroidism that later progressed to Graves' ophthalmopathy.

The V call is TRBV20-1, the J call TRBJ2-5; TRBD2 agrees at 12 bases. Looked up from germline, CDR1 is DFQATT and CDR2 is SNEGSKA (reference sequence). The CDR3 is 18 residues long. The V segment lost 1 base and the J segment 5 bases; nucleotides outside the gene matches: 14. The chain's CDR3 is CSARAPSGRVAIGETQYF. CDR3 coding DNA: TGCAGTGCTAGAGCCCCTAGCGGGAGGGTTGCAATTGGGGAGACCCAGTACTTC.

The V call is TRBV12-3 or TRBV12-4, the J call TRBJ1-2, with D unresolved. The V end lost 3 bases, the J end lost 2 bases, and 10 bases lay between the germline ends. This CDR3 spans 14 amino acids. CDR3 amino acids: CASSFGRKNYGYTF. The CDR3 DNA sequence: TGTGCCAGCAGTTTTGGACGGAAGAACTATGGCTACACCTTC.

This clonotype has a count of ten or more. The V gene is TRBV2, the J gene TRBJ2-2; tentatively, D is TRBD2 (6 bases). Germline CDR1 and CDR2: SNHLY and FYNNEI. The ends were cut back, 8 bases at V and 7 bases at J, with 14 bases in the middle. The CDR3 loop spans 13 amino acids. CDR3 loop: CASLAPGGGELFF. The CDR3 nucleotides are TGTGCCAGCTTGGCCCCCGGGGGCGGGGAGCTGTTTTTT.

In this sample, this clonotype turned up many times. The V gene is TRBV3-1, the J gene TRBJ1-3, with D perhaps matching TRBD1 (5 bases). The germline V gene encodes CDR1 LGHDT and CDR2 YNNKEL (reference sequence). Trimming removed 4 bases at V and 0 bases at J, with 16 bases between. There are 17 residues in the CDR3. The CDR3 coding sequence is TGTGCCAGCAGCCTTAGTCATACAGGACGCTCTGGAAACACCATATATTTT. Amino acid sequence: CASSLSHTGRSGNTIYF.

There are a few counts of this clonotype. This CDR3 is missing its conserved last phenylalanine or tryptophan, likely due to a read error. The V and J genes are TRBV28 and TRBJ1-5; D gene unclear. The germline gives CDR1 MDHEN, CDR2 SYDVKM. CDR3 length equals 14 residues. Trimming cost V 2 bases and J 3 bases, with 8 bases left between them. The CDR3 coding sequence is TGTGCCAGCAGTTTACGTTATTCCAATCAGCCCCAGCATCTT. Protein product: CASSLRYSNQPQHL.

This clonotype was counted at least ten times. The genes are TRBV30 and TRBJ2-7; possible D gene TRBD1, 5 bases. This CDR3 is built from 12 residues. The germline V gene has CDR1 GTSNPN and CDR2 SVGIG (reference sequence). The V gene lost 2 bases and the J gene lost 2 bases, with 7 bases spanning the gap. As DNA, the CDR3 is TGTGCCTGGAGTAGGGGCCCCTACGAGCAGTACTTC. Encoded protein: CAWSRGPYEQYF.

In its sample, this clonotype was seen many times. This sequence joins TRBV28 and TRBJ1-6; D is uncertain. V was shortened by 2 bases and J by 8 bases, with 4 bases between the two germline ends. The CDR3 runs 12 residues. CDR1 and CDR2 from the germline V gene are MDHEN and SYDVKM. The CDR3 here is CASSLRHSPLHF. The CDR3 nucleotides are TGTGCCAGCAGTTTACGACATTCACCCCTCCACTTT.

The sample holds many counts of this clonotype. The chain joins TRBV24-1 to TRBJ2-2; 8 bases align to TRBD1. The CDR3 loop spans 16 amino acids. The trim removed 7 bases at V and 0 bases at J, leaving 6 bases unmatched. Germline loops: CDR1 KGHDR, CDR2 SFDVKD. CDR3: CATSERQGTNTGELFF. DNA of the CDR3: TGTGCCACCAGCGAGAGACAGGGGACGAACACCGGGGAGCTGTTTTTT.

This clonotype occurred many times. The J gene is TRBJ1-4, the V gene TRBV20-1, with TRBD1 as a possible D gene (5 bases). Trimming pared 6 bases from V and 8 bases from J, leaving 19 bases between. The CDR3 spans 14 residues. Germline V gene sequence: CDR1 DFQATT, CDR2 SNEGSKA (reference sequence). CDR3 amino acids: CSALQLGGGEKLFF. The CDR3 nucleotides are TGCAGTGCCCTACAACTGGGCGGGGGGGAAAAACTGTTTTTT.

Ten or more counts support this clonotype. This chain connects TRBV12-3 or TRBV12-4 to TRBJ2-1; 7 bases agree with TRBD2. The CDR3 loop spans 14 amino acids. Trimming cost V 8 bases and J 7 bases; bases outside gene matches: 11. The CDR3 DNA reads TGTGCCAGCGACAAACGGGGGGTTTGGAATGAGCAGTTCTTC. Its protein is CASDKRGVWNEQFF.

This clonotype was seen ten or more times. This chain links TRBV28 with TRBJ1-1; no firm D call. V lost 6 bases to trimming and J lost 5 bases, with 16 bases between them. Germline CDR1 reads MDHEN; CDR2 reads SYDVKM. The CDR3 extends over 14 amino acids. The CDR3 DNA is TGTGCCAGCAGCTCTCAGGTGGGCTGGACTGAAGCTTTCTTT. It specifies CASSSQVGWTEAFF.

This clonotype came up many times. The rearrangement uses TRBV20-1 and TRBJ1-1, with D unclear. Trimming took 1 base from V and 6 from J, leaving 9 bases between them. Germline CDR1 reads DFQATT; CDR2 reads SNEGSKA (reference sequence). The CDR3 contains 12 residues. The CDR3 DNA is TGCAGTGCTAGAGGGGAGTGGGCTGAAGCTTTCTTT. This sequence encodes CSARGEWAEAFF.

CDR3 in DNA: TGTGCCAGCAGCCGGACAGGGGTCGACTCTGGGGCCAACGTCCTGACTTTC. Protein: CASSRTGVDSGANVLTF. The chain recombines TRBV3-1 with TRBJ2-6, with TRBD1 matching 9 bases. This CDR3 spans 17 amino acids. Germline V gives CDR1 LGHDT, CDR2 YNNKEL (reference sequence). Losses at the gene ends were 4 bases for V and 0 bases for J; bases not matched to a gene: 4.

This clonotype was detected ten times or more. The CDR3 nucleotides are TGTGCCAGCAGCCTTATAGCGGGAGGGGAGCAGACCCAGTACTTC. Amino acid sequence: CASSLIAGGEQTQYF. The J gene is TRBJ2-5, the V gene TRBV3-1; the match to TRBD2 covers 11 bases. CDR1 is LGHDT and CDR2 is YNNKEL in the germline V gene (reference sequence). Losses at the gene ends were 4 bases for V and 6 bases for J; bases not matched to a gene: 7. CDR3 length equals 15 residues.

This clonotype has at least ten counts. The CDR3 sequence is CASSEKGAFAGLGEQYF. As DNA, the CDR3 is TGTGCCAGCAGTGAAAAGGGGGCGTTTGCGGGTTTGGGCGAGCAGTACTTC. This chain connects TRBV2 to TRBJ2-7, with TRBD1 matching over 7 bases. The CDR3 is made up of 17 amino acids. V shed 2 bases, J shed 6 bases, and the junction held 16 bases outside the gene matches. Per the germline V gene, CDR1 is SNHLY and CDR2 is FYNNEI.

The chain joins TRBV19 to TRBJ2-2, with TRBD2 as a possible D gene (5 bases). CDR1 LNHDA and CDR2 SQIVND come from the germline V gene (reference sequence). V lost 0 bases, J lost 5 bases, and 13 bases lay in between. This CDR3 has 16 residues. The CDR3 spells CASSIDPSGGTGELFF. CDR3 in DNA: TGTGCCAGTAGTATAGACCCTTCCGGCGGGACCGGGGAGCTGTTTTTT.

In its sample, this clonotype was seen many times. J is TRBJ2-7 and V is TRBV4-2; 13 bases agree with TRBD2. The germline gives CDR1 LGHNA, CDR2 YNFKEQ. The CDR3 covers 15 residues. J gave up 4 bases and V 2 bases, and 2 bases lay outside the gene matches. The CDR3 region has the DNA TGTGCCAGCAGCCAACGGACTAGCGGGGGATACGAGCAGTACTTC. It is translated as CASSQRTSGGYEQYF.

In its sample, this clonotype was seen many times. This chain links TRBV19 with TRBJ1-4, with 9 bases matching TRBD1. Germline loops: CDR1 LNHDA, CDR2 SQIVND (reference sequence). The CDR3 runs 14 residues. The V segment lost 5 bases and the J segment 7 bases; nucleotides outside the gene matches: 5. DNA of the CDR3: TGTGCCAGTAGTTGGGGACAGGGCTCTGAAAAACTGTTTTTT. Its translation: CASSWGQGSEKLFF.

This clonotype was seen only a few times. V and J are TRBV5-4 and TRBJ2-5, with D tentatively TRBD1 or TRBD2 (5 bases each). V shed 6 bases and J shed 5 bases, with 17 bases lying between them. There are 14 residues in the CDR3. Per the germline V gene, CDR1 is SGHNT and CDR2 is YYREEE (reference sequence). CDR3 in amino acids: CASTDKGLKETQYF. The CDR3 bases are TGTGCCAGCACGGACAAAGGACTGAAGGAGACCCAGTACTTC.

The table lists this clonotype with many counts. The chain combines TRBV19 with TRBJ2-5; D not certain. Germline V CDR1 and CDR2: LNHDA, SQIVND (reference sequence). The CDR3 loop spans 13 amino acids. Trimming took off 5 bases at V and 1 base at J, with 8 bases between the two ends. The CDR3 protein is CASSDWTQETQYF. CDR3 DNA: TGTGCCAGTAGTGATTGGACCCAAGAGACCCAGTACTTC.

V is TRBV5-1 and J is TRBJ2-7; D gene ambiguous. In germline, CDR1 is SGHRS, CDR2 YFSETQ. The CDR3 consists of 14 residues. Deletions cut 4 bases from V and 3 bases from J, with 14 bases between. The CDR3 spells CASSPHPADYEQYF. In DNA form, the CDR3 reads TGCGCCAGCAGCCCCCATCCCGCGGACTACGAGCAGTACTTC.

This clonotype has a count of ten or more. The rearrangement links TRBV20-1 to TRBJ2-3; 7 bases match TRBD2. With 2 bases clipped from V and 4 bases from J, the junction kept 6 bases outside the gene matches. The CDR3 runs 14 residues. Germline V gene sequence: CDR1 DFQATT, CDR2 SNEGSKA (reference sequence). The CDR3: CSARSGGQADTQYF. The CDR3 bases are TGCAGTGCTAGATCGGGAGGACAAGCAGATACGCAGTATTTT.